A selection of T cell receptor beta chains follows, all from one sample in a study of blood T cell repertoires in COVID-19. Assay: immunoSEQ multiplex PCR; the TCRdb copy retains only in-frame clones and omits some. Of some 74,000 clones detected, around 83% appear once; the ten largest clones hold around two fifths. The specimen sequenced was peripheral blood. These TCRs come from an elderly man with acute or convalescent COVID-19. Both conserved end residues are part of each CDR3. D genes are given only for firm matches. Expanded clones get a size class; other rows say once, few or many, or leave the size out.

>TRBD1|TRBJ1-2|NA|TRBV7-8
TGTGCCAGCAGCTACGGACAGGGTGCCTATGGCTACACCTTC
CASSYGQGAYGYTF
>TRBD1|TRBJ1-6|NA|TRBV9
TGTGCCAGCAACGACCAGGGGGATAATTCACCCCTCCACTTT
CASNDQGDNSPLHF
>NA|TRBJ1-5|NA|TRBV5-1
TGCGCCAGCAGCACTACCGGGTCCGACAATCAGCCCCAGCATTTT
CASSTTGSDNQPQHF
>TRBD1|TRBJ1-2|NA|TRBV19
TGTGCCAGTACCTGGACAGGGGTTAACTATGGCTACACCTTC
CASTWTGVNYGYTF
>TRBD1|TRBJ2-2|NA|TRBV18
TGTGCCAGCTCACCACCGGGTTCGCAGGGGGCATTAAACACCGGGGAGCTGTTTTTT
CASSPPGSQGALNTGELFF
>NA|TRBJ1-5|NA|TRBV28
TGTGCCAGCAGACCATCGACCACAGGTGGAGTTCAGCCCCAGCATTTT
CASRPSTTGGVQPQHF
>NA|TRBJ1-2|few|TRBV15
TGTGCCACCAGCAGAGTTGGGGGCAACTATGGCTACACCTTC
CATSRVGGNYGYTF
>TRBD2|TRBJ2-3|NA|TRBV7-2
TGTGCCAGCAGCTTAGCTAGCGGGTTAGTGGATACGCAGTATTTT
CASSLASGLVDTQYF
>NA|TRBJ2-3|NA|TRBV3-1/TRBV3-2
TGTGCCAGCAGCCAAGAGAGATCCAGGGGTAGCACAGATACGCAGTATTTT
CASSQERSRGSTDTQYF
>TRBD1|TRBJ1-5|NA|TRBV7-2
TGTGCCAGCAGCTTAGCGGTGACAGGGTCGGGTCAGCCCCAGCATTTT
CASSLAVTGSGQPQHF
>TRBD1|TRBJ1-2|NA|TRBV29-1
TGCAGCGAGTCGGGACAGGGGGGTTATGGCTACACCTTC
CSESGQGGYGYTF
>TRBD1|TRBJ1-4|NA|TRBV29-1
TGCAGCGTTGTGATCCCTCGGGACAGTAATGAAAAACTGTTTTTT
CSVVIPRDSNEKLFF
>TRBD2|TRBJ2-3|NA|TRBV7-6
TGTGCCAGCAGCCCCCTCCCCCGGACTAGCGGGAGCGCAGATACGCAGTATTTT
CASSPLPRTSGSADTQYF
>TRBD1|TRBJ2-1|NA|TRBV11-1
TGTGCCAGCAGCTCACAGGGGGGCGCGAGGAATGAGCAGTTCTTC
CASSSQGGARNEQFF
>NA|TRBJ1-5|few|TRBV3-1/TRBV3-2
TGTGCCAGCAGCCCCGTGGGGGGACCCCAGCATTTT
CASSPVGGPQHF
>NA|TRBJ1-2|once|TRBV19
TGTGCCAGTAGTCCAGAGGACAGTCCGCCCCATGGCTACACCTTC
CASSPEDSPPHGYTF
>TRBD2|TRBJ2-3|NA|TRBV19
TGTGCCAGTAGTATCAAGCGGGGGGATACGCAGTATTTT
CASSIKRGDTQYF
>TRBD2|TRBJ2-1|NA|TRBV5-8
TGTGCCAGCAGCTTGTCGGTGACTAGCGGGAGTCCAAATGAGCAGTTCTTC
CASSLSVTSGSPNEQFF
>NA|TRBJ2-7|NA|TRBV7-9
TGTGCCAGCAGCTTTGGATCGGGGGGCAGTACCTACGAGCAGTACTTC
CASSFGSGGSTYEQYF
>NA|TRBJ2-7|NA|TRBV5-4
TGTGCCAGCAGCTTTGACATCTACGAGCAGTACTTC
CASSFDIYEQYF
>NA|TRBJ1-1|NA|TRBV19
TGTGCCAGTAGTAATCCGGAGGGGAGGGCTCGGACTGAAGCTTTCTTT
CASSNPEGRARTEAFF
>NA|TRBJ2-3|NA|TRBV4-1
TGCGCCAGCAGCCAACCTCGGACTCCCTCCACAGATACGCAGTATTTT
CASSQPRTPSTDTQYF
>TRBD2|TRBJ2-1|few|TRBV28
TGTGCCAGCAGTTCGGCTAGCGGGTTCCATGAGCAGTTCTTC
CASSSASGFHEQFF
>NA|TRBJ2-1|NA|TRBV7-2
TGTGCCAGCAGCTTACCGGGGGTCAATGAGCAGTTCTTC
CASSLPGVNEQFF
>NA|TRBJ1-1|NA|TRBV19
TGTGCCAGTAGTGTGCCTGGGCGGGCGAACACTGAAGCTTTCTTT
CASSVPGRANTEAFF
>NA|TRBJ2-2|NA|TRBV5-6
TGTGCCAGCAGGAGAAGAGACTTCAGAACCGGGGAGCTGTTTTTT
CASRRRDFRTGELFF
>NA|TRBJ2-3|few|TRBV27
TGTGCCAGCAGTCCCCCTCTGGGACTTCGGGGCGCAGATACGCAGTATTTT
CASSPPLGLRGADTQYF
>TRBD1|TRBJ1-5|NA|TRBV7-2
TGTGCCAGCAGCGTTTCAGGGGGCGAGCATCAGCCCCAGCATTTT
CASSVSGGEHQPQHF
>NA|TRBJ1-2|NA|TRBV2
TGTGCCAGCAGTGAGGAGGGAGCGTACTATGGCTACACCTTC
CASSEEGAYYGYTF
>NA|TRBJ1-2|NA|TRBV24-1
TGTGCCACCAGTGATTCAACCAGGGTGAGGCCCGAGTCTGGCTATGGCTACACCTTC
CATSDSTRVRPESGYGYTF
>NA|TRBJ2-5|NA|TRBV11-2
TGTGCCAGCAGCTTACCCAGGGGCCTGGGGGAGACCCAGTACTTC
CASSLPRGLGETQYF
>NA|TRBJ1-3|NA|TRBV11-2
TGTGCCAGCAGCTTAGTGCCAGGGGGAAACACCATATATTTT
CASSLVPGGNTIYF
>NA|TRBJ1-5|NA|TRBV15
TGTGCCACCAGCAGAGGGAACGGACAGACAAAGGAGCCCCAGCATTTT
CATSRGNGQTKEPQHF
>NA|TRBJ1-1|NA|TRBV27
TGTGCCAGCACCAACAGCATGAACACTGAAGCTTTCTTT
CASTNSMNTEAFF
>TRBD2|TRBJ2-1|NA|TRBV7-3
TGTGCCAGCAGCTTAATGGGGACTAGCGGGAGGTACAATGAGCAGTTCTTC
CASSLMGTSGRYNEQFF
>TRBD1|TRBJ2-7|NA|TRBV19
TGTGCCAGTAGTATTGGACAGGGCCATACTTCCCCTAGGAACGAGCAGTACTTC
CASSIGQGHTSPRNEQYF
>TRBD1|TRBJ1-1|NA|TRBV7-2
TGTGCCAGCAGCTCCAGGGGGCGCTTAACCACTGAAGCTTTCTTT
CASSSRGRLTTEAFF
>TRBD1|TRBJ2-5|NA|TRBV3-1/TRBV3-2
TGTGCCAGCAGCCAAGCGGCAGGGGGAGAGACCCAGTACTTC
CASSQAAGGETQYF
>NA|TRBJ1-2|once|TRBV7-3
TGTGCCAGCAGCTTAACCCCACCGCGGGGCTACACCTTC
CASSLTPPRGYTF
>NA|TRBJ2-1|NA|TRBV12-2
TGTGCAAGTCGCTTAGCCTCTCTAGATGAGCAGTTCTTC
CASRLASLDEQFF
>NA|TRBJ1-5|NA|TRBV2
TGTGCCAGCAGTGTTGGCAGTTTCAATCAGCCCCAGCATTTT
CASSVGSFNQPQHF
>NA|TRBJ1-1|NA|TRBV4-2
TGTGCCAGCAGCCAAGACCGGGAGCGGTCAGCTCTCTTT
CASSQDRERSALF
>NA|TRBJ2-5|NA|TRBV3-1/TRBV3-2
TGTGCCAGCAGCCAGAATCCGGGATCACAAGAGACCCAGTACTTC
CASSQNPGSQETQYF
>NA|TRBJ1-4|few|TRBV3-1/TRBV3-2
TGTGCCAGCAGCCTGGGCAGGGGAGGGGAAAAACTGTTTTTT
CASSLGRGGEKLFF
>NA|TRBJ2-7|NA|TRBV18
TGTGCCAGCTCACCAAGAGATGGCGAGCAGTACTTC
CASSPRDGEQYF